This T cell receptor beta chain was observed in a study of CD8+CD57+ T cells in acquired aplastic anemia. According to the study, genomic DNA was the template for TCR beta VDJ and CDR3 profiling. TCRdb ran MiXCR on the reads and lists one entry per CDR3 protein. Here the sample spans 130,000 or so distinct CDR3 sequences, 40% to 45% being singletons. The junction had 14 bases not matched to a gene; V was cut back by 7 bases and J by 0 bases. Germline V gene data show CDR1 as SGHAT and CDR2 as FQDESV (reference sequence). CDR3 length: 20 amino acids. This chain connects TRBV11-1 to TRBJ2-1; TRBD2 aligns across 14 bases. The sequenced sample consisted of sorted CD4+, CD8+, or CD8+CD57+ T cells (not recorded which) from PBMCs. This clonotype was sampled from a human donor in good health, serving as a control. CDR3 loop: CASKPRLAGGKTSSYNEQFF. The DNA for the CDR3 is TGTGCCAGCAAACCTCGACTAGCGGGGGGGAAAACGAGCTCCTACAATGAGCAGTTCTTC.